A single sample gave rise to the 26 T cell receptor beta chains below, sequenced in a study of PD-L1 blockade in urothelial cancer. The assay was immunoSEQ multiplex PCR, and TCRdb's table has in-frame clones only and misses some. Here the sample spans about 43,000 clones, 88% being singletons. This specimen was PBMCs, taken around atezolizumab (anti-PD-L1) treatment. The receptors were sampled from a woman aged 55-69 years with urothelial cancer.

The chain carries TRBV6-1 and TRBJ1-2; the D gene is possibly TRBD1 (6 bases). The CDR3 extends over 15 amino acids. V gave up 6 bases and J gave up 3 bases, with 17 bases separating them. Germline V gene data show CDR1 as MNHNS and CDR2 as SASEGT. This chain's CDR3 is CASRTVAGAHYGYTF. CDR3 nucleotides: TGTGCCAGCAGAACAGTGGCGGGGGCTCACTATGGCTACACCTTC.

In DNA, the CDR3 is TGTGCCAGTGCCAAGGGGCGCACTGAAGCTTTCTTT. As protein: CASAKGRTEAFF. The rearrangement links TRBV19 to TRBJ1-1; D may be TRBD1 (5 bases). V was pared by 8 bases and J by 4 bases, with 11 bases between. CDR1 and CDR2 from the germline V gene are LNHDA and SQIVND (reference sequence). This CDR3 spans 12 amino acids.

The chain has TRBV4-1 and TRBJ2-7; possible D gene TRBD2, 6 bases. V lost 3 bases and J lost 0, with 21 bases in between. The CDR3 runs to 18 residues. The V gene's germline CDR1 is MGHRA and CDR2 YSYEKL. The CDR3 coding sequence is TGCGCCAGCAGCCACGGCGACTTCGGGACTCTAGGCTCCTACGAGCAGTACTTC. Translation: CASSHGDFGTLGSYEQYF.

The chain carries TRBV4-3 and TRBJ1-4; D not certain. V was shortened by 0 bases and J by 0 bases, with 14 bases between the two germline ends. The V gene's germline CDR1 is LGHNA and CDR2 YSLEER. The CDR3 is 18 amino acids. The CDR3 is CASSQDWAGSSTNEKLFF. CDR3 DNA: TGCGCCAGCAGCCAAGATTGGGCGGGAAGCTCAACTAATGAAAAACTGTTTTTT.

On this clone itself: A junction boundary mismatches the germline segment, possibly from a read error. Different DNA sequences within this sample yield the same CDR3. The gene calls are TRBV5-1 and TRBJ2-7; D is uncertain. The germline CDR1 and CDR2 sequences are SGHRS and YFSETQ. The CDR3 spans 12 residues. CDR3 bases: TGCGCCAGCAGCCCTTTACGAGGAGTGCAGTATTTC. This gives the protein CASSPLRGVQYF.

The V and J genes are TRBV6-5 and TRBJ2-2; no clear D gene. With 6 bases removed from V and 1 base from J, the gap between germline ends came to 12 bases. The CDR3 runs to 15 residues. The germline gives CDR1 MNHEY, CDR2 SVGAGI. The CDR3 sequence: CASSLDTLNTGELFF. In nucleotides, the CDR3 is TGTGCCAGCAGCCTCGACACCTTGAACACCGGGGAGCTGTTTTTT.

The chain uses TRBV11-3 and TRBJ2-2, with D perhaps TRBD1 (6 bases). The CDR3 loop spans 17 amino acids. V gave up 5 bases and J gave up 0 bases, with 16 bases separating them. Germline assignment: CDR1 SGHNT and CDR2 YENEEA. This chain's CDR3 is CASSPGRWTANTGELFF. CDR3 nucleotides: TGTGCCAGCAGCCCAGGCAGGTGGACAGCGAACACCGGGGAGCTGTTTTTT.

This clone occurred once. The chain links TRBV2 to TRBJ1-5; a possible D gene is TRBD1 (6 bases). There are 16 residues in the CDR3. V was shortened by 3 bases and J by 6 bases, with 18 bases between the two germline ends. Per germline, CDR1 SNHLY and CDR2 FYNNEI. CDR3 in amino acids: CASSDGTPRLGQPQHF. The CDR3 coding sequence is TGTGCCAGCAGTGATGGGACACCGCGACTCGGTCAGCCCCAGCATTTT.

This rearrangement joins TRBV5-6 to TRBJ2-5; TRBD2 agrees at 14 bases. The CDR3 has 18 residues. Germline lookup yields CDR1 SGHDT and CDR2 YYEEEE. Trimming at V came to 0 bases and at J to 5 bases, leaving 9 bases not matched to a gene. CDR3 residues: CASSLGPGLAGVWETQYF. The DNA for the CDR3 is TGTGCCAGCAGCTTGGGACCGGGACTAGCGGGAGTCTGGGAGACCCAGTACTTC. Combining the CDR3 with reference TRBV5-6 and TRBJ2-5 gives the whole variable domain DAGVTQSPTHLIKTRGQQVTLRCSPKSGHDTVSWYQQALGQGPQFIFQYYEEEERQRGNFPDRFSGHQFPNYSSELNVNALLLGDSALYLCASSLGPGLAGVWETQYFGPGTRLLVL.

The chain links TRBV4-2 to TRBJ1-5; D possibly corresponds to TRBD1 (5 bases). This CDR3 spans 16 amino acids. The ends were cut back, 0 bases at V and 3 bases at J, with 12 bases in the middle. Per germline, CDR1 LGHNA and CDR2 YNFKEQ. CDR3 bases: TGTGCCAGCAGCCAAGAAAAAGCAGGGTTCAATCAGCCCCAGCATTTT. It encodes CASSQEKAGFNQPQHF.

Only one count was recorded for this clone. The chain recombines TRBV6-6 with TRBJ2-1; perhaps TRBD1 as D (6 bases). Germline assignment: CDR1 MNHNY and CDR2 SVGAGI (reference sequence). V lost 5 bases and J 1 base, leaving 12 bases between the germline ends. The CDR3 length is 15 residues. The CDR3 spells CASSQIQGSYNEQFF. CDR3 bases: TGTGCCAGCAGTCAGATACAGGGTTCCTACAATGAGCAGTTCTTC.

The V call is TRBV5-1, the J call TRBJ2-7, with D possibly matching TRBD1 (6 bases). The length of the CDR3 is 13 residues. Per the germline V gene, CDR1 is SGHRS and CDR2 is YFSETQ. V was trimmed by 3 bases and J by 1 base, leaving 8 bases between them. The CDR3 here is CASSWDNSYEQYF. The CDR3 DNA reads TGCGCCAGCAGCTGGGACAATTCCTACGAGCAGTACTTC. The whole variable domain, remainder taken from reference TRBV5-1 and TRBJ2-7, is KAGVTQTPRYLIKTRGQQVTLSCSPISGHRSVSWYQQTPGQGLQFLFEYFSETQRNKGNFPGRFSGRQFSNSRSEMNVSTLELGDSALYLCASSWDNSYEQYFGPGTRLTVT.

V gene TRBV5-1 combines with J gene TRBJ2-3, with TRBD2 matching 12 bases. Trimming removed 7 bases from V and 4 bases from J; junction bases left unmatched: 13. The CDR3 is made up of 17 amino acids. Germline values: CDR1 SGHRS, CDR2 YFSETQ. The CDR3 reads CASRAGLAGGPSDTQYF. In nucleotides, the CDR3 is TGCGCCAGCCGAGCCGGGCTAGCGGGAGGGCCGTCAGATACGCAGTATTTT.

In DNA form, the CDR3 reads TGTGCCACCAGCAGAGAGGGTTTTCGGGGGGCAAATGAGCAGTTCTTC. Translating it yields CATSREGFRGANEQFF. The chain joins TRBV15 to TRBJ2-1; possibly TRBD2 for D (7 bases). This CDR3 is built from 16 residues. V dropped 0 bases and J dropped 7 bases, with 16 bases sitting between them. Looked up from germline, CDR1 is LNHNV and CDR2 is YYDKDF (reference sequence).

CDR3 DNA: TGTGCCAGCAAGGCAGACAGGGCTAACTATGGCTACACCTTC. Translation: CASKADRANYGYTF. The rearrangement links TRBV7-2 to TRBJ1-2; TRBD1 matches at 7 bases. The CDR3 is made up of 14 amino acids. Trimming at V came to 7 bases and at J to 0 bases, leaving 5 bases not matched to a gene. From germline, CDR1 is SGHTA and CDR2 FQGNSA. Complete variable domain (other parts from reference TRBV7-2 and TRBJ1-2): GAGVSQSPSNKVTEKGKDVELRCDPISGHTALYWYRQSLGQGLEFLIYFQGNSAPDKSGLPSDRFSAERTGGSVSTLTIQRTQQEDSAVYLCASKADRANYGYTFGSGTRLTVV.

The V gene is TRBV7-2, the J gene TRBJ1-2, with 7 bases matching TRBD1. Looked up from germline, CDR1 is SGHTA and CDR2 is FQGNSA. The V gene end was trimmed by 3 bases and the J gene end by 6 bases; junction bases not matched to a gene: 7. CDR3 size: 14 residues. CDR3 in amino acids: CASSFPQGDNGYTF. CDR3 bases: TGTGCCAGCAGCTTCCCCCAGGGGGATAATGGCTACACCTTC. The full variable domain, with the rest looked up from reference TRBV7-2 and TRBJ1-2, is GAGVSQSPSNKVTEKGKDVELRCDPISGHTALYWYRQSLGQGLEFLIYFQGNSAPDKSGLPSDRFSAERTGGSVSTLTIQRTQQEDSAVYLCASSFPQGDNGYTFGSGTRLTVV.

The rearrangement uses TRBV4-3 and TRBJ2-7, with 7 bases matching TRBD2. The CDR3 spans 14 residues. Per germline, CDR1 LGHNA and CDR2 YSLEER. The V gene end was trimmed by 1 base and the J gene end by 5 bases; junction bases not matched to a gene: 5. The CDR3 DNA reads TGCGCCAGCAGCCAAGGACTAGCTGCGAACGAGCAGTACTTC. Encoded protein: CASSQGLAANEQYF.

V gene TRBV6-5 combines with J gene TRBJ1-1, with D perhaps TRBD1 (6 bases). Looked up from germline, CDR1 is MNHEY and CDR2 is SVGAGI. This CDR3 comprises 15 residues. V lost 2 bases to trimming and J lost 1 base, with 11 bases between them. The CDR3 DNA reads as TGTGCCAGCAGTTACGCCGGGACACAGAACACTGAAGCTTTCTTT. This translates into CASSYAGTQNTEAFF.

The V call is TRBV4-3, the J call TRBJ1-1; D is unclear. Per germline, CDR1 LGHNA and CDR2 YSLEER. V lost 0 bases, J lost 2 bases, and 13 bases lay in between. The CDR3 has 16 residues. CDR3 nucleotide sequence: TGCGCCAGCAGCCAAGAACTCCACGGGTTTAACACTGAAGCTTTCTTT. Its protein product is CASSQELHGFNTEAFF.

This clone was observed once. The chain links TRBV4-1 to TRBJ1-1; D gene ambiguous. V shed 5 bases and J shed 0 bases, with 7 bases lying between them. The CDR3 is 13 amino acids. CDR1 MGHRA and CDR2 YSYEKL come from the germline V gene. CDR3 protein: CASSSRLNTEAFF. The CDR3 coding sequence is TGCGCCAGCAGCTCCCGGTTGAACACTGAAGCTTTCTTT.

The CDR3, as DNA: TGTGCCAGCAGTTTCGCCGACAGGAACGGGCAGTTCTTC. It translates to CASSFADRNGQFF. The chain uses TRBV27 and TRBJ2-1; maybe TRBD1 (6 bases). V lost 3 bases and J lost 12, with 15 bases in between. Germline V gene lookup returns CDR1 MNHEY and CDR2 SMNVEV (reference sequence). This CDR3 is built from 13 residues.

This clone was found a few times. The chain uses TRBV9 and TRBJ1-3; no firm D call. The CDR3 has 15 amino acids. The germline CDR1 and CDR2 sequences are SGDLS and YYNGEE. Trimming removed 2 bases from V and 0 bases from J, with 9 bases in between. CDR3 residues: CASSVDASSGNTIYF. CDR3 DNA sequence: TGTGCCAGCAGCGTTGATGCGAGCTCTGGAAACACCATATATTTT.

This sequence joins TRBV29-1 and TRBJ2-3, with D possibly matching TRBD2 (6 bases). Trimming shortened V by 0 bases and J by 6 bases, and 13 bases separated the two germline ends. Per the germline V gene, CDR1 is SQVTM and CDR2 is ANQGSEA. This CDR3 is 14 amino acids long. Here the CDR3 DNA reads TGCAGCGTTGAAGAGAGTGGAGGGGAGGATACGCAGTATTTT. Its translation: CSVEESGGEDTQYF.

The gene calls are TRBV7-9 and TRBJ1-1; no reliable D call. The CDR3 extends over 13 amino acids. Germline V CDR1 and CDR2: SEHNR, FQNEAQ (reference sequence). Trimming removed 3 bases from V and 3 bases from J, with 8 bases in between. This CDR3 reads CASSFGGDTEAFF. The CDR3 coding sequence is TGTGCCAGCAGCTTCGGCGGGGACACTGAAGCTTTCTTT.

The rearrangement links TRBV5-1 to TRBJ2-7, with 11 bases lining up with TRBD1. The V gene end was trimmed by 0 bases and the J gene end by 3 bases; junction bases not matched to a gene: 2. This CDR3 region has 15 residues. Germline assignment: CDR1 SGHRS and CDR2 YFSETQ. The CDR3: CASSLEGTGGYEQYF. Written as DNA, the CDR3 is TGCGCCAGCAGCTTGGAAGGGACAGGGGGCTACGAGCAGTACTTC.

The V gene is TRBV5-1, the J gene TRBJ2-1, with TRBD2 matching over 7 bases. The CDR3 totals 17 residues. Per the germline V gene, CDR1 is SGHRS and CDR2 is YFSETQ. V lost 4 bases, J lost 0 bases, and 10 bases stayed unmatched. For the CDR3, the DNA is TGCGCCAGCAGCCGACCCCCGGGAGGAAACTCCTACAATGAGCAGTTCTTC. It yields the protein CASSRPPGGNSYNEQFF.